This TCR beta chain emerged from a study of cytomegalovirus exposure and HLA in healthy donors. Overall study findings and caveats: Analysis performed later showed TCR beta chains linked to HLA being more clonally expanded than equally common others. Across all donors, roughly uniform sequencing depth was an assumption of the presence/absence analyses. Most TCR sequences showed up rarely, but some public TCRs showed up in many donors.

J gave up 0 bases and V 2 bases, and 5 bases lay outside the gene matches. Germline V CDR1 and CDR2: KGHSH, LQKENI. This CDR3 region has 17 residues. As regards this clone: Its antigen is as yet unknown.

A multiplex PCR was run with 60 Vbeta primers and 13 Jbeta primers. TCRdb keeps only in-frame clones here, not all; method: immunoSEQ multiplex PCR. Altogether hundreds of thousands of clones are present, about 80% being singletons, with the ten largest covering around 2%. V and J are TRBV18 and TRBJ2-1; 9 bases fit TRBD2. Sequenced sample: PBMCs. The receptor was derived from a man between 18 and 29 years old in good health and CMV-seronegative. CDR3 region: CASSPKSSGVSYNEQFF. DNA for the CDR3: TGTGCCAGCTCACCAAAGTCTAGCGGGGTCTCCTACAATGAGCAGTTCTTC.